Included here is one T cell receptor (beta chain) sequence, with context. Its antigen is still unknown. The DNA is omitted, as the CDR3 cannot be located on it reliably, and the CDR3 follows TCRdb's listing. The library was generated by PCR. Sequencing took place on an Illumina HiSeq 2500. TCR library preparation used molecular barcoding, with unique molecular identifiers applied to normalize quantification of the TCRbeta repertoire. In TCRdb, the public reads were trimmed at Q25 with fastp and aligned with MiXCR, with productive beta chains retained. CDR3 protein sequences are deduplicated, and each keeps its most common genes and DNA. The sample records 530,000 or so distinct CDR3 sequences, 20% to 30% of which are singletons. The top ten hold 30% to 40% of the sample. This sample stems from a study of T-cell reconstitution after alpha-beta-depleted transplantation in children (dated by TCRdb to about 2016). Regarding the study in general: Using TCR repertoire profiling, the study followed T-cell immune reconstitution in a quantitative way in children after TCRalphabeta/CD19-depleted allogeneic hematopoietic cell transplantation. What the research found in general, with its limitations: The frequencies of hyperexpanded clones fell over the following months, and after one year, T-cell counts and TCRbeta diversity were mostly attributed to newly produced T cells. In some patients, high TCRbeta diversity at day 60 was attributed to recipient T cells and intrathymic progenitors that had survived conditioning. The apparently early recovery of alphabetaT-cell counts about two months after transplant reportedly depended on only several hundred rapidly expanded clones that came from non-depleted graft cells.

According to the study, the label for this sample's treatment or condition signals: allogeneic hematopoietic cell transplantation with graft depleted of TCRalphabeta T cells and CD19 B cells. The transplant recipients were children given TCRalphabeta/CD19-depleted allogeneic hematopoietic cell grafts. Sequencing used PBMCs, obtained before TCRalphabeta/CD19-depleted stem cell transplant. The sequence derives from a boy under two years old with Wiskott-Aldrich syndrome, due to receive a stem cell transplant.

The CDR3 here reads CSAGASGRDEQFF. The V and J genes are TRBV20-1 and TRBJ2-1; the D call in the table, TRBD1, was not verified against the DNA. The germline V gene (reference sequence) provides CDR1 DFQATT and CDR2 SNEGSKA. The CDR3 runs 13 amino acids, cysteine and phenylalanine included.